This T cell receptor beta chain is from a study of cytomegalovirus exposure and HLA in healthy donors. The germline CDR1 and CDR2 sequences are MNHNY and SVGAGI (reference sequence). CDR3 length: 15 residues. The ends lost 2 bases at V and 7 bases at J; junction bases unmatched: 3. The PCR made use of 60 Vbeta and 13 Jbeta primers. The method was immunoSEQ multiplex PCR; TCRdb's version includes in-frame clones alone and lacks a portion of them. Among 100,000 to 150,000 clones listed, less than 80% were seen once. This chain joins TRBV6-6 and TRBJ1-6, with 9 bases identical to TRBD1. The sequenced sample was PBMCs. This sequence was found in a man aged 30 to 45 in good health and CMV-seronegative. DNA of the CDR3: TGTGCCAGCAGTTACATTGGGACAGGGAATTCACCCCTCCACTTT. Translation gives CASSYIGTGNSPLHF.